These 23 T cell receptor beta chains were sequenced from one sample in a study of T cells in localized non-small cell lung cancer. Measured with immunoSEQ multiplex PCR; TCRdb has only the in-frame clones, and not every one. The sample lists about 45,000 clones; approximately 81% were seen once. This specimen consisted of peripheral blood mononuclear cells, obtained before any cancer treatment. All receptors come from a man between 40 and 70 years old with stage III lung adenocarcinoma.

This chain uses TRBV10-1 with TRBJ2-3, with D possibly TRBD1 on 5 matching bases. The V gene lost 0 bases and the J gene lost 3 bases, with 13 bases spanning the gap. The CDR3 loop spans 16 amino acids. CDR1 and CDR2 from the germline V gene are WNHNN and SYGVQD (reference sequence). The CDR3 here is CASSESGQGLTDTQYF. The CDR3 region has the DNA TGCGCCAGCAGTGAGTCTGGGCAGGGCCTTACAGATACGCAGTATTTT.

The V gene is TRBV6-6, the J gene TRBJ1-4; 8 bases are a match to TRBD1. Trimming took 5 bases from V and 5 from J; bases not matched to a gene: 4. The germline CDR1 and CDR2 sequences are MNHNY and SVGAGI (reference sequence). The CDR3 sequence is 14 residues long. This chain's CDR3 is CASSTGQGNEKLFF. CDR3 in DNA: TGTGCCAGCAGTACTGGACAGGGAAATGAAAAACTGTTTTTT.

The chain is built from TRBV11-2 and TRBJ2-2, with 9 bases aligning to TRBD1. The ends lost 3 bases at V and 4 bases at J; junction bases unmatched: 6. Germline CDR1 is SGHAT and CDR2 is FQNNGV. The CDR3 sequence is 16 residues long. CDR3 region: CASSLDRGAVTGELFF. The CDR3 DNA reads TGTGCCAGCAGCTTGGACAGGGGCGCGGTCACCGGGGAGCTGTTTTTT. The full variable domain, completed using reference TRBV11-2 and TRBJ2-2, is EAGVAQSPRYKIIEKRQSVAFWCNPISGHATLYWYQQILGQGPKLLIQFQNNGVVDDSQLPKDRFSAERLKGVDSTLKIQPAKLEDSAVYLCASSLDRGAVTGELFFGEGSRLTVL.

V and J are TRBV28 and TRBJ1-2; TRBD1 might be the D (6 bases). Trimming pared 7 bases from V and 4 bases from J, leaving 13 bases between. The CDR3 runs 13 residues. Germline lookup yields CDR1 MDHEN and CDR2 SYDVKM. The CDR3 sequence is CASTFQGRYGYTF. The CDR3 region has the DNA TGTGCCAGCACCTTTCAGGGGCGCTATGGCTACACCTTC.

This chain uses TRBV19 with TRBJ1-5; D is undetermined. V was cut by 10 bases and J by 0 bases, with 13 bases left in between. The CDR3 runs to 14 residues. CDR1 is LNHDA, CDR2 SQIVND, per germline (reference sequence). CDR3 protein: CATGGGYSNQPQHF. The CDR3 DNA sequence: TGTGCCACCGGAGGAGGTTATAGCAATCAGCCCCAGCATTTT.

This clone was seen only once. The chain couples TRBV7-6 to TRBJ2-7; 7 positions agree with TRBD1. The junction had 6 bases not matched to a gene; V was cut back by 4 bases and J by 3 bases. CDR1 and CDR2 (germline): SGHVS, FNYEAQ. The CDR3 contains 14 residues. Here the CDR3 reads CASSSQDRFYEQYF. CDR3 nucleotides: TGTGCCAGCAGCTCCCAGGACAGGTTCTACGAGCAGTACTTC.

The rearrangement uses TRBV29-1 and TRBJ1-1, with 7 bases that match TRBD1. CDR3 length: 15 amino acids. The V gene end was trimmed by 8 bases and the J gene end by 6 bases; junction bases not matched to a gene: 18. CDR1 is SQVTM and CDR2 is ANQGSEA in the germline V gene. The CDR3 sequence is CSTDRVPGINSEAFF. For the CDR3, the DNA is TGCAGCACCGACAGGGTACCGGGTATTAACTCTGAAGCTTTCTTT.

The J gene is TRBJ1-1, the V gene TRBV4-1; D gene ambiguous. V was trimmed by 2 bases and J by 0 bases, leaving 10 bases between them. Germline CDR1 reads MGHRA; CDR2 reads YSYEKL. The CDR3 runs to 15 residues. CDR3 bases: TGCGCCAGCAGCCAATATGATAGGCTGAACACTGAAGCTTTCTTT. The encoded protein is CASSQYDRLNTEAFF.

The chain combines TRBV19 with TRBJ2-7; TRBD1 matches at 8 bases. Trimming took 5 bases from V and 1 from J; bases not matched to a gene: 4. The CDR3 is 14 amino acids. Germline-derived CDR1 and CDR2 are LNHDA and SQIVND (reference sequence). The CDR3 loop reads CASSRTGGSYEQYF. CDR3 in DNA: TGTGCCAGTAGTCGAACAGGGGGGTCCTACGAGCAGTACTTC.

V gene TRBV10-1 combines with J gene TRBJ2-1; the D gene is possibly TRBD1 (6 bases). The CDR3 sequence is 14 residues long. Germline V gene data show CDR1 as WNHNN and CDR2 as SYGVQD (reference sequence). Trimming took 0 bases from V and 7 from J, leaving 10 bases between them. CDR3 sequence: CASSESGAKNEQFF. The CDR3 DNA reads TGCGCCAGCAGTGAGTCGGGGGCGAAAAATGAGCAGTTCTTC.

V usage is TRBV14 and J usage is TRBJ2-5; either TRBD1 or TRBD2 may fit D (5 bases each). The V gene lost 1 base and the J gene lost 5 bases, with 29 bases spanning the gap. Per germline, CDR1 SGHDN and CDR2 FVKESK. The CDR3 extends over 20 amino acids. The CDR3 nucleotides are TGTGCCAGCAGCCAAGTTAAACTATCGGGACGACCCCTCCTTTACGAGACCCAGTACTTC. It codes for CASSQVKLSGRPLLYETQYF.

The chain uses TRBV5-6 and TRBJ2-3; TRBD2 is a possible D gene (6 bases). This CDR3 has 15 residues. Trimming cost V 1 base and J 2 bases, with 11 bases left between them. Germline CDR1 and CDR2: SGHDT and YYEEEE. CDR3: CASSLSREPTDTQYF. The CDR3 coding sequence is TGTGCCAGCAGCTTGTCGCGGGAACCCACAGATACGCAGTATTTT.

V is TRBV7-2 and J is TRBJ1-2; D may be TRBD1 (6 bases). This CDR3 has 15 residues. The germline V and J ends were trimmed by 4 bases and 4 bases, with 16 bases remaining between them. In germline, CDR1 is SGHTA, CDR2 FQGNSA. CDR3 bases: TGTGCCAGCAGCTCCAGGAACAGGGAGGGCTATGGCTACACCTTC. Residues: CASSSRNREGYGYTF.

This chain joins TRBV6-5 and TRBJ2-7; D is possibly TRBD2 (6 bases). CDR1 is MNHEY and CDR2 is SVGAGI in the germline V gene. Trimming cost V 2 bases and J 2 bases, with 16 bases left between them. The length of the CDR3 is 16 residues. CDR3 coding DNA: TGTGCCAGCAGTTACCTTCCCCCGGGGGAGACCTACGAGCAGTACTTC. It encodes CASSYLPPGETYEQYF.

The chain couples TRBV7-8 to TRBJ2-7; 9 bases fit TRBD1. Germline assignment: CDR1 SGHVS and CDR2 FQNEAQ. This CDR3 spans 16 amino acids. With V trimmed by 4 bases and J by 1 base, 8 bases remained unmatched. The CDR3 sequence: CASSSSAGQGSYEQYF. The CDR3 coding sequence is TGTGCCAGCAGCTCCTCGGCCGGACAGGGGTCCTACGAGCAGTACTTC.

This clone is a singleton in its sample. CDR3: CASSSEYQETQYF. The CDR3 nucleotides are TGCGCCAGCAGCTCGGAGTACCAAGAGACCCAGTACTTC. The J gene is TRBJ2-5, the V gene TRBV5-1; unclear D gene. This CDR3 contains 13 residues. V lost 3 bases to trimming and J lost 0 bases, with 6 bases between them. The germline V gene encodes CDR1 SGHRS and CDR2 YFSETQ.

V is TRBV6-4 and J is TRBJ2-3; either TRBD1 or TRBD2 may fit D (5 bases each). Germline CDR1 and CDR2: MRHNA and SNTAGT. The CDR3 extends over 13 amino acids. CDR3 bases: TGTGCTACCGGCCGGGGCGGCACAGATACGCAGTATTTT. Protein: CATGRGGTDTQYF.

This chain connects TRBV18 to TRBJ2-7; 9 bases line up with TRBD1. The CDR3 consists of 13 residues. Germline-derived CDR1 and CDR2 are KGHSH and LQKENI. The V and J ends lost 6 bases and 4 bases, in that order; junction bases with no gene match: 4. The CDR3 protein is CASSGDRAYEQYF. CDR3 nucleotides: TGTGCCAGCTCTGGGGACAGGGCGTACGAGCAGTACTTC.

The V call is TRBV6-6, the J call TRBJ2-7; 7 bases are a match to TRBD1. The germline CDR1 and CDR2 sequences are MNHNY and SVGAGI (reference sequence). This CDR3 contains 14 residues. After removal of 2 bases from V and 2 bases from J, the junction contained 3 bases not matched to a gene. CDR3: CASSYPTGPYEQYF. The CDR3 nucleotides are TGTGCCAGCAGTTACCCGACAGGGCCCTACGAGCAGTACTTC.

The rearrangement uses TRBV7-9 and TRBJ2-7, with D possibly TRBD1 on 6 matching bases. This CDR3 has 14 residues. Germline CDR1 and CDR2: SEHNR and FQNEAQ (reference sequence). The V and J ends lost 4 bases and 2 bases respectively, with 12 bases between them. CDR3 loop: CASSSSGTPYEQYF. CDR3 bases: TGTGCCAGCAGCTCCTCCGGGACACCCTACGAGCAGTACTTC.

This chain connects TRBV6-6 to TRBJ2-7; 12 bases fit TRBD1. This CDR3 contains 16 residues. V lost 5 bases, J lost 3 bases, and 8 bases stayed unmatched. Germline V gene lookup returns CDR1 MNHNY and CDR2 SVGAGI (reference sequence). Here the CDR3 DNA reads TGTGCCAGCAGTAAGGGGACAGGGGGCTCTTACTACGAGCAGTACTTC. It encodes CASSKGTGGSYYEQYF.

This clone occurred once. The chain has TRBV7-9 and TRBJ2-5, with TRBD1 as a possible D gene (5 bases). This CDR3 has 14 residues. Per the germline V gene, CDR1 is SEHNR and CDR2 is FQNEAQ (reference sequence). V was shortened by 5 bases and J by 2 bases, with 12 bases between the two germline ends. CDR3 in DNA: TGTGCCAGCAGCCCATACAGGATACAAGAGACCCAGTACTTC. Residues: CASSPYRIQETQYF.

The chain is built from TRBV19 and TRBJ2-2, with D uncertain. V gave up 3 bases and J gave up 2 bases, with 13 bases separating them. This CDR3 is built from 16 residues. Germline CDR1 LNHDA, CDR2 SQIVND (reference sequence). CDR3 in amino acids: CASSIPTWGNTGELFF. Here the CDR3 DNA reads TGTGCCAGTAGTATCCCAACCTGGGGAAACACCGGGGAGCTGTTTTTT.